Shown below are 19 T cell receptor beta chains from a single sample sequenced in a study of cytomegalovirus exposure and HLA in healthy donors. The study ran its PCR with 60 Vbeta and 13 Jbeta primers. Method: immunoSEQ multiplex PCR; TCRdb's copy keeps in-frame clones and lacks some. The sample contains fewer than 300,000 clones, about 80% of which appear only once. The sample was PBMCs. The source is a girl aged 2 to 10 in good health and CMV-seronegative.

The chain couples TRBV9 to TRBJ1-1; possible D gene TRBD1, 5 bases. Between the trimmed V and J ends, which lost 4 bases and 2 bases, there was a span of 12 bases. Germline V CDR1 and CDR2: SGDLS, YYNGEE. This CDR3 comprises 14 residues. In DNA, the CDR3 is TGTGCCAGCAGCCCCCGACAGAGCAACACTGAAGCTTTCTTT. Translating it yields CASSPRQSNTEAFF.

This chain joins TRBV4-1 and TRBJ2-1, with D tentatively TRBD2 (5 bases). The CDR3 contains 12 residues. Germline CDR1 and CDR2: MGHRA and YSYEKL. V was trimmed by 0 bases and J by 12 bases, leaving 9 bases between them. The CDR3 is CASSQEGLAQFF. The DNA for the CDR3 is TGCGCCAGCAGCCAAGAGGGCCTAGCGCAGTTCTTC.

V is TRBV7-2 and J is TRBJ1-4; a possible D gene is TRBD1 (5 bases). Per the germline V gene, CDR1 is SGHTA and CDR2 is FQGNSA. This CDR3 has 15 amino acids. V was shortened by 2 bases and J by 0 bases, with 7 bases between the two germline ends. The CDR3 DNA reads TGTGCCAGCAGCTTAAGACAGACAACTAATGAAAAACTGTTTTTT. Translating gives CASSLRQTTNEKLFF.

The V and J genes are TRBV9 and TRBJ2-7, with D perhaps TRBD1 (6 bases). The CDR3 spans 15 residues. Germline V gene lookup returns CDR1 SGDLS and CDR2 YYNGEE. V was cut by 0 bases and J by 3 bases, with 13 bases left in between. The CDR3 DNA is TGTGCCAGCAGCGTAGGCGGACAGTCTTACTACGAGCAGTACTTC. Its protein is CASSVGGQSYYEQYF.

The chain has TRBV7-9 and TRBJ1-6; 7 positions match TRBD1. V lost 4 bases and J lost 0; bases outside the gene matches: 9. This CDR3 region has 18 residues. Per the germline V gene, CDR1 is SEHNR and CDR2 is FQNEAQ (reference sequence). CDR3 sequence reads: CASSYRQGWRSYNSPLHF. DNA of the CDR3: TGTGCCAGCAGCTACAGACAGGGATGGCGCTCCTATAATTCACCCCTCCACTTT.

The CDR3 DNA reads TGTGCCAGCAGCGCATACTTATCAGGGAACACTGAAGCTTTCTTT. Protein product: CASSAYLSGNTEAFF. The chain couples TRBV9 to TRBJ1-1; no clear D gene. The V gene's germline CDR1 is SGDLS and CDR2 YYNGEE. Deletions cut 3 bases from V and 1 base from J, with 13 bases between. The CDR3 loop spans 15 amino acids.

CDR3 sequence (DNA): TGTGCCAGCAGCTTGAGGTTAGGACAAGACTACGAGCAGTACTTC. Its protein product is CASSLRLGQDYEQYF. The V call is TRBV7-3, the J call TRBJ2-7; tentatively, D is TRBD1 (5 bases). The CDR3 is made up of 15 amino acids. The germline CDR1 and CDR2 sequences are SGHTA and FQGTGA. Trimming left V 3 bases short and J 3 bases short, with 15 bases between.

This clone showed up just once. CDR3 in amino acids: CSVEAGSAKMNTEAFF. CDR3 nucleotide sequence: TGCAGCGTTGAAGCGGGATCAGCAAAGATGAACACTGAAGCTTTCTTT. This chain joins TRBV29-1 and TRBJ1-1; no firm D call. V was cut by 1 base and J by 0 bases, with 15 bases left in between. The CDR3 covers 16 residues. Germline V gene data show CDR1 as SQVTM and CDR2 as ANQGSEA.

The genes are TRBV27 and TRBJ2-1; TRBD2 might be the D (7 bases). This CDR3 contains 16 residues. CDR1 is MNHEY and CDR2 is SMNVEV in the germline V gene (reference sequence). V was trimmed by 0 bases and J by 6 bases, leaving 15 bases between them. The CDR3 reads CASSLSWWGGGNEQFF. As DNA, the CDR3 is TGTGCCAGCAGTTTATCTTGGTGGGGGGGCGGCAATGAGCAGTTCTTC.

The chain combines TRBV19 with TRBJ1-2; D not resolved. CDR1 and CDR2 (germline): LNHDA, SQIVND (reference sequence). There are 15 residues in the CDR3. V was trimmed by 2 bases and J by 2 bases, leaving 12 bases between them. CDR3 coding DNA: TGTGCCAGTAGTATATCCCTTCTAAGCAACTATGGCTACACCTTC. It yields the protein CASSISLLSNYGYTF.

The rearrangement joins TRBV19 to TRBJ2-5; 7 bases match TRBD2. The CDR3 sequence is 11 residues long. In germline, CDR1 is LNHDA, CDR2 SQIVND (reference sequence). Germline trimming cut 6 bases from V and 5 bases from J; bases unmatched to any gene: 0. The CDR3 protein is CASRAGETQYF. DNA for the CDR3: TGTGCCAGTAGAGCGGGGGAGACCCAGTACTTC.

The chain is built from TRBV10-3 and TRBJ1-1; 7 bases match TRBD1. The CDR3 sequence is 14 residues long. The germline CDR1 and CDR2 sequences are ENHRY and SYGVKD. Losses at the gene ends were 6 bases for V and 3 bases for J; bases not matched to a gene: 7. The CDR3 bases are TGTGCCATCAGGAGGGGGCGCGTCTACACTGAAGCTTTCTTT. Protein product: CAIRRGRVYTEAFF.

This chain links TRBV7-2 with TRBJ2-7, with 7 bases that match TRBD2. This CDR3 has 15 amino acids. Germline values: CDR1 SGHTA, CDR2 FQGNSA. Trimming at V came to 2 bases and at J to 1 base, leaving 5 bases not matched to a gene. The CDR3 nucleotides read TGTGCCAGCAGCTTAACCCGGGACTATTCCTACGAGCAGTACTTC. Its protein product is CASSLTRDYSYEQYF.

This rearrangement joins TRBV27 to TRBJ1-1, with D possibly matching TRBD1 (5 bases). CDR1 is MNHEY and CDR2 is SMNVEV in the germline V gene (reference sequence). This CDR3 has 13 amino acids. The V end was cut by 3 bases, the J end by 6 bases, with 11 bases between. CDR3 in amino acids: CASSFGRAAEAFF. Here the CDR3 DNA reads TGTGCCAGCAGTTTCGGCAGGGCCGCTGAAGCTTTCTTT.

The chain links TRBV5-4 to TRBJ2-7; 7 bases agree with TRBD1. Germline V gives CDR1 SGHNT, CDR2 YYREEE (reference sequence). The V and J ends lost 4 bases and 4 bases, in that order; junction bases with no gene match: 5. The length of the CDR3 is 13 residues. The CDR3 loop reads CASSLGTEYEQYF. In DNA, the CDR3 is TGTGCCAGCAGCCTCGGGACAGAATACGAGCAGTACTTC.

The chain uses TRBV7-9 and TRBJ1-1; D not resolved. With 5 bases removed from V and 8 bases from J, the gap between germline ends came to 15 bases. This CDR3 has 13 amino acids. Germline V gene sequence: CDR1 SEHNR, CDR2 FQNEAQ (reference sequence). In DNA form, the CDR3 reads TGTGCCAGCAGCCCACGGAGTATATTGGAAGCTTTCTTT. The encoded protein is CASSPRSILEAFF.

This clone occurred a few times. The rearrangement uses TRBV6-5 and TRBJ2-3; 12 nucleotides line up with TRBD2. V was pared by 4 bases and J by 14 bases, with 16 bases of the junction left unmatched. This CDR3 comprises 16 residues. Germline assignment: CDR1 MNHEY and CDR2 SVGAGI. In DNA form, the CDR3 reads TGTGCCAGCAGTTTCACTAGCGGGGGGCTCCCTTCACGGGGGTATTTT. It is translated as CASSFTSGGLPSRGYF.

The rearrangement uses TRBV5-5 and TRBJ2-7; 12 bases map to TRBD1. This CDR3 is built from 14 residues. Trimming cost V 4 bases and J 4 bases; bases outside gene matches: 3. Per germline, CDR1 SGHKS and CDR2 YYEKEE (reference sequence). The CDR3 DNA reads as TGTGCCAGCAGCCCGGGACAGGGGGCTTACGAGCAGTACTTC. This gives the protein CASSPGQGAYEQYF.

The chain recombines TRBV6-4 with TRBJ2-5; D is undetermined. The germline V and J ends were trimmed by 0 bases and 7 bases, with 9 bases remaining between them. Germline CDR1 and CDR2: MRHNA and SNTAGT. The CDR3 consists of 13 residues. The chain's CDR3 is CASSDSASGTQYF. CDR3 bases: TGTGCCAGCAGTGACTCGGCCTCAGGGACCCAGTACTTC.